The sequence of this T cell receptor (beta chain) was determined in a study of cytomegalovirus exposure and HLA in healthy donors. A word on this clone: What it recognizes is unknown.

In the PCR, 60 Vbeta and 13 Jbeta primers were used. Some clones are missing from TCRdb's copy, which holds only in-frame ones; the method was immunoSEQ multiplex PCR. This sample's table reports 75,000 to 95,000 clones. Regarding the study as a whole: The authors later found TCR association rates varying by HLA locus, with DRB1 most and HLA-C fewest.

The CDR3 is 15 residues long. Germline V gene data show CDR1 as SQVTM and CDR2 as ANQGSEA. Trimming removed 6 bases from V and 7 bases from J; junction bases left unmatched: 14. The sample taken for sequencing was PBMCs. This sequence joins TRBV29-1 and TRBJ2-1; TRBD2 matches at 8 bases. The TCR originated in a woman aged 60-75 years in good health and CMV-seronegative. The CDR3 loop reads CSVTTSGHLSNEQFF. The CDR3 region has the DNA TGCAGCGTGACAACTAGCGGCCACCTATCGAATGAGCAGTTCTTC.